The present T cell receptor (beta chain) was sequenced within a study of beta chain features in type 1 diabetes. Whole-study results and caveats: Highly expressing activated T cells could be over-counted with a cDNA template. The naive, central memory and Treg TCRB repertoires of patients appeared to be more similar to one another than those of healthy donors.

There are a few counts of this clone. Its antigen is still unknown. Using CD45RO/CCR7/CD25/CD127/CD95/CD27, CD4+ naive, central memory, regulatory and stem cell-like memory cells were sorted. Germline V gene lookup returns CDR1 MNHNY and CDR2 SVGAGI (reference sequence). Trimming cost V 4 bases and J 3 bases, with 10 bases left between them. The CDR3 length is 15 residues. Since all of the isolated RNA was reverse transcribed, expressed TCRB transcripts were what got sequenced. Profiled with immunoSEQ multiplex PCR; TCRdb holds only in-frame clones, not every one. The data show 430,000 or so clones, 11% seen once.

The sequence came from a woman aged 18-35 years in good health. The sample consisted of naive CD4+ T cells from blood. The chain employs TRBV6-6 and TRBJ2-6; D is unresolved. CDR3 in DNA: TGTGCCAGCAGTTTCTCGATTAGTGGGGCCAACGTCCTGACTTTC. Translating it yields CASSFSISGANVLTF.